This TCR beta chain was observed in a study of a mutant IDH1 vaccine in newly diagnosed glioma. Trimming at V came to 11 bases and at J to 3 bases, leaving 6 bases not matched to a gene. Germline V gives CDR1 MNHEY, CDR2 SVGAGI. This CDR3 is built from 12 residues. Sequencing was performed with immunoSEQ multiplex PCR; in TCRdb, only in-frame clones are kept and a portion is missing. The sample comprises over 55,000 clones, roughly 79% of which are singletons, and roughly 5.3% rests with the top ten. In the case of this clone: Its antigen is undetermined.

The time point denotes: week 35, safety follow-up. Vaccinated patients received 300 ug of mutant IDH1 20-mer peptide per dose, with topical imiquimod. The TCR was taken from a man aged 35 to 55 with glioma. The material was PBMCs, obtained from a glioma patient whose treatment included an IDH1 peptide vaccine. V gene TRBV6-5 combines with J gene TRBJ2-7; 8 bases match TRBD2. As DNA, the CDR3 is TGTGCCTCGGGGCGGGAGGTCTACGAGCAGTACTTC. Amino acid sequence: CASGREVYEQYF.